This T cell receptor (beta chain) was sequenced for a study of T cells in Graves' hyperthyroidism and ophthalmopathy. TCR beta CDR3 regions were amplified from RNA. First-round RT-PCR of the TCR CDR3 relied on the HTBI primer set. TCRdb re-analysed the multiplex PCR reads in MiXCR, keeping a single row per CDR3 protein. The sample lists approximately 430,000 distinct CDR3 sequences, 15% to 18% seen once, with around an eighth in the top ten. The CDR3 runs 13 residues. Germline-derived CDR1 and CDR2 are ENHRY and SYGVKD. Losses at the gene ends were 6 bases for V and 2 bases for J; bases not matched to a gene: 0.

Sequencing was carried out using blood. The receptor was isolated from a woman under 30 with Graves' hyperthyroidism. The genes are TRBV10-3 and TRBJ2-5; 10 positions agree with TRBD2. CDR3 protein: CAIRLAGQETQYF. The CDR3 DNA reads TGTGCCATCAGACTAGCGGGGCAAGAGACCCAGTACTTC.